This TCR beta chain is drawn from a study of T cells in Graves' hyperthyroidism and ophthalmopathy. Germline assignment: CDR1 LGHNA and CDR2 YNFKEQ. This CDR3 spans 16 amino acids. V lost 4 bases to trimming and J lost 4 bases, with 17 bases between them. Amplification of TCR beta CDR3 regions used RNA as the template. During a first-round RT-PCR of the TCR CDR3, the HTBI primer set was used. TCRdb called the multiplex PCR reads again in MiXCR, with one record for every CDR3 protein. The sample has a few hundred thousand distinct CDR3 sequences; under 25% are singletons. Sequencing was carried out using blood. The chain combines TRBV4-2 with TRBJ1-5; D ambiguous. The receptor's source is a man younger than 35 with Graves' hyperthyroidism. CDR3 sequence: CASSPGSSRRNQPQHF. CDR3 in DNA: TGTGCCAGCAGCCCCGGGAGTTCCAGGCGGAATCAGCCCCAGCATTTT.